This T cell receptor (beta chain) was captured by sequencing in a study of blood T cell repertoires in COVID-19. Across the whole study: Acute-phase and convalescent COVID-19 samples originated in the United States, Italy and Spain. PBMCs, B-cell-depleted T cells, or T cells were the source of the cDNA or gDNA that made up the material.

V gave up 4 bases and J gave up 3 bases; unmatched junction bases: 3. Germline V gene lookup returns CDR1 MGHRA and CDR2 YSYEKL. This CDR3 is built from 13 residues. TCRdb's copy holds only in-frame clones and misses some; the assay was immunoSEQ multiplex PCR. Of 200,000 to 300,000 clones in the sample, over 80% were seen once. The receptor's source is a human donor in a cohort sampled during active COVID-19. The genes are TRBV4-1 and TRBJ2-7; 7 positions match TRBD1. Material: peripheral blood. The CDR3 spells CASSRQGGYEQYF. The CDR3 DNA sequence: TGCGCCAGCAGCCGACAGGGCGGCTACGAGCAGTACTTC.